These T cell receptor beta chains were read from a single sample in a study of control samples from healthy donors and cancer patients. Clones were sequenced by immunoSEQ multiplex PCR, and TCRdb holds only the in-frame ones, with some missing. Of around 110,000 clones in the sample, about 93% are singletons; the top ten hold roughly 2.5%. The sample taken for sequencing was blood. These receptor sequences come from a man aged 25 to 40 in good health. Each CDR3 is given with its conserved first and last residue. The D gene is left open where the match is weak. Size tells how often a clone was seen (once, few, many) or the class of an expanded clone, and some rows leave it out.

J: TRBJ2-2
V: TRBV7-2
size: NA
D: TRBD2
CDR3: CASSVRASGGVKNTGELFF
DNA: TGTGCCAGCAGCGTACGTGCTAGCGGGGGCGTTAAGAACACCGGGGAGCTGTTTTTT

J: TRBJ2-5
V: TRBV3-1/TRBV3-2
size: NA
D: TRBD2
CDR3: CASSQGGVSETQYF
DNA: TGTGCCAGCAGCCAGGGGGGGGTGTCGGAGACCCAGTACTTC

J: TRBJ1-1
V: TRBV5-4
size: NA
D: TRBD1
CDR3: CASSMGQSDTEAFF
DNA: TGTGCCAGCAGTATGGGACAGTCAGACACTGAAGCTTTCTTT

J: TRBJ2-1
V: TRBV3-1/TRBV3-2
size: NA
D: TRBD2
CDR3: CASSQARGGSYNEQFF
DNA: TGTGCCAGCAGCCAGGCGCGGGGGGGCTCCTACAATGAGCAGTTCTTC

J: TRBJ1-1
V: TRBV9
size: NA
D: NA
CDR3: CASSVAWQGNTEAFF
DNA: TGTGCCAGCAGCGTAGCTTGGCAGGGAAACACTGAAGCTTTCTTT

J: TRBJ1-1
V: TRBV5-5
size: once
D: TRBD1
CDR3: CASSPLQGSRNTEAFF
DNA: TGTGCCAGCAGCCCTTTACAGGGGTCGAGGAACACTGAAGCTTTCTTT

J: TRBJ1-6
V: TRBV27
size: NA
D: NA
CDR3: CASSPSFGNSPLHF
DNA: TGTGCCAGCAGTCCCTCGTTTGGGAATTCACCCCTCCACTTT

J: TRBJ1-1
V: TRBV19
size: once
D: NA
CDR3: CASTFELDTEAFF
DNA: TGTGCCAGTACCTTTGAATTGGACACTGAAGCTTTCTTT

J: TRBJ2-5
V: TRBV19
size: NA
D: TRBD2
CDR3: CASSRMTSGAETQYF
DNA: TGTGCCAGTAGTAGGATGACTAGCGGGGCTGAGACCCAGTACTTC

J: TRBJ2-3
V: TRBV7-2
size: NA
D: NA
CDR3: CASSLERRTDTQYF
DNA: TGTGCCAGCAGCTTAGAGCGTCGAACGGATACGCAGTATTTT

J: TRBJ1-2
V: TRBV11-2
size: NA
D: NA
CDR3: CASSPADYGYTF
DNA: TGTGCCAGCAGCCCGGCAGACTATGGCTACACCTTC

J: TRBJ2-7
V: TRBV27
size: NA
D: TRBD1
CDR3: CASSLGRDRVHEQYF
DNA: TGTGCCAGCAGCCTCGGACGGGACAGGGTCCACGAGCAGTACTTC

J: TRBJ1-2
V: TRBV28
size: NA
D: TRBD1
CDR3: CASIPDRRTGGYTF
DNA: TGTGCCAGCATTCCGGACAGGCGGACGGGTGGCTACACCTTC

J: TRBJ2-7
V: TRBV23-1
size: NA
D: TRBD1
CDR3: CASSPDGTGRPEQYF
DNA: TGCGCCAGCAGTCCCGATGGGACAGGGCGGCCCGAGCAGTACTTC

J: TRBJ2-3
V: TRBV10-3
size: NA
D: NA
CDR3: CAISERVGTDTQYF
DNA: TGTGCCATCAGTGAAAGAGTTGGCACAGATACGCAGTATTTT

J: TRBJ2-3
V: TRBV29-1
size: once
D: NA
CDR3: CSVEQALTDTQYF
DNA: TGCAGCGTTGAACAGGCGCTCACAGATACGCAGTATTTT

J: TRBJ1-1
V: TRBV12-3/TRBV12-4
size: NA
D: NA
CDR3: CASSLRLGTEAFF
DNA: TGTGCCAGCAGTCTCCGCCTCGGCACTGAAGCTTTCTTT

J: TRBJ2-3
V: TRBV9
size: once
D: TRBD2
CDR3: CASSGLAGGQLTDTQYF
DNA: TGTGCCAGTTCGGGACTAGCGGGGGGCCAGCTCACAGATACGCAGTATTTT

J: TRBJ1-1
V: TRBV6-5
size: NA
D: TRBD1
CDR3: CASSAGTGPAEAFF
DNA: TGTGCCAGCAGCGCCGGGACAGGGCCCGCTGAAGCTTTCTTT

J: TRBJ2-1
V: TRBV7-9
size: NA
D: TRBD2
CDR3: CASSRLAGGTLSSYNEQFF
DNA: TGTGCCAGCAGCAGACTAGCGGGGGGGACCTTGAGCTCCTACAATGAGCAGTTCTTC

J: TRBJ1-3
V: TRBV18
size: NA
D: NA
CDR3: CASSPQAGLAGNTIYF
DNA: TGTGCCAGCTCACCACAGGCAGGGTTGGCTGGAAACACCATATATTTT

J: TRBJ1-1
V: TRBV12-5
size: NA
D: NA
CDR3: CASGLGGVGTEAFF
DNA: TGTGCTAGTGGTTTGGGGGGAGTAGGTACTGAAGCTTTCTTT

J: TRBJ1-6
V: TRBV30
size: few
D: NA
CDR3: CAWSSKGSSYNSPLHF
DNA: TGTGCCTGGAGTAGCAAGGGGAGCTCCTATAATTCACCCCTCCACTTT

J: TRBJ1-3
V: TRBV19
size: NA
D: NA
CDR3: CASSIGRPFSGNTIYF
DNA: TGTGCCAGTAGTATAGGACGTCCATTCTCTGGAAACACCATATATTTT

J: TRBJ1-5
V: TRBV6-5
size: NA
D: NA
CDR3: CASSPLRGNQPQHF
DNA: TGTGCCAGCAGCCCCCTCCGCGGGAATCAGCCCCAGCATTTT

J: TRBJ2-7
V: TRBV9
size: NA
D: NA
CDR3: CASSAQGLLGEQYF
DNA: TGTGCCAGCAGCGCCCAGGGGTTACTCGGGGAGCAGTACTTC

J: TRBJ2-6
V: TRBV19
size: NA
D: NA
CDR3: CASSSSGANVLTF
DNA: TGTGCCAGTTCTAGCTCTGGGGCCAACGTCCTGACTTTC

J: TRBJ2-5
V: TRBV3-1/TRBV3-2
size: NA
D: NA
CDR3: CASKSPRKETQYF
DNA: TGTGCCAGCAAAAGCCCCCGCAAAGAGACCCAGTACTTC

J: TRBJ2-2
V: TRBV3-1/TRBV3-2
size: NA
D: NA
CDR3: CASSHNAGAGGELFF
DNA: TGTGCCAGCAGCCACAATGCGGGGGCTGGGGGGGAGCTGTTTTTT

J: TRBJ1-2
V: TRBV24-1
size: NA
D: TRBD1
CDR3: CATSRTGKYGYTF
DNA: TGTGCCACCAGTAGGACAGGGAAATATGGCTACACCTTC

J: TRBJ1-1
V: TRBV6-5
size: NA
D: TRBD1
CDR3: CASRIPGGAEAFF
DNA: TGTGCCAGCAGGATTCCAGGGGGCGCGGAAGCTTTCTTT

J: TRBJ2-5
V: TRBV19
size: NA
D: TRBD2
CDR3: CASMGGYQETQYF
DNA: TGTGCCAGTATGGGGGGGTACCAAGAGACCCAGTACTTC

J: TRBJ1-1
V: TRBV6-5
size: NA
D: NA
CDR3: CASSPGGTEAFF
DNA: TGTGCCAGCAGTCCCGGAGGCACTGAAGCTTTCTTT

J: TRBJ1-4
V: TRBV9
size: NA
D: NA
CDR3: CASSSSGGGNEKLFF
DNA: TGTGCCAGCAGCTCCTCCGGGGGGGGGAATGAAAAACTGTTTTTT

J: TRBJ2-6
V: TRBV18
size: NA
D: TRBD1
CDR3: CASSPPIGTGGAGANVLTF
DNA: TGTGCCAGCTCACCACCGATCGGGACAGGGGGCGCTGGGGCCAACGTCCTGACTTTC

J: TRBJ1-4
V: TRBV28
size: NA
D: TRBD1
CDR3: CASRGQVKGEKLFF
DNA: TGTGCCAGCAGGGGACAGGTCAAGGGGGAAAAACTGTTTTTT

J: TRBJ1-6
V: TRBV11-2
size: NA
D: NA
CDR3: CASSSVGTGSGTTHF
DNA: NA

J: TRBJ2-3
V: TRBV9
size: NA
D: TRBD2
CDR3: CASSVGDREAPTDTQYF
DNA: TGTGCCAGCAGCGTAGGGGACCGGGAGGCCCCCACAGATACGCAGTATTTT

J: TRBJ1-2
V: TRBV7-9
size: NA
D: NA
CDR3: CASSPEGGGLENGYTF
DNA: TGTGCCAGCAGCCCTGAGGGTGGGGGGCTGGAAAATGGCTACACCTTC

J: TRBJ2-5
V: TRBV10-3
size: NA
D: NA
CDR3: CAISESPQGTGETQYF
DNA: TGTGCCATCAGTGAGTCTCCTCAGGGTACCGGGGAGACCCAGTACTTC

J: TRBJ2-2
V: TRBV5-1
size: NA
D: NA
CDR3: CASHGHSNTGELFF
DNA: TGCGCCAGCCATGGCCACTCGAACACCGGGGAGCTGTTTTTT

J: TRBJ2-1
V: TRBV3-1/TRBV3-2
size: NA
D: NA
CDR3: CASSQAGPDEQFF
DNA: TGTGCCAGCAGCCAAGCGGGGCCGGATGAGCAGTTCTTC

J: TRBJ2-1
V: TRBV5-1
size: NA
D: TRBD2
CDR3: CASRTTSGEYGEQFF
DNA: TGCGCCAGCAGAACAACTAGCGGGGAGTACGGGGAGCAGTTCTTC

J: TRBJ1-2
V: TRBV12-3/TRBV12-4
size: NA
D: NA
CDR3: CASSGQYGYTF
DNA: TGTGCCAGCAGTGGTCAGTATGGCTACACCTTC

J: TRBJ2-2
V: TRBV2
size: NA
D: TRBD1
CDR3: CATKTGANTGELFF
DNA: TGTGCCACAAAGACAGGGGCGAACACCGGGGAGCTGTTTTTT

J: TRBJ1-2
V: TRBV28
size: NA
D: TRBD1
CDR3: CASSPGTVGYTF
DNA: TGTGCCAGCAGTCCTGGGACAGTTGGCTACACCTTC

J: TRBJ1-5
V: TRBV4-1
size: NA
D: NA
CDR3: CASSPYRGSNQPQHF
DNA: TGCGCCAGCAGCCCGTACCGGGGGAGCAATCAGCCCCAGCATTTT

J: TRBJ2-7
V: TRBV28
size: NA
D: NA
CDR3: CASWSVGVSKFYEQYF
DNA: TGTGCCAGTTGGTCAGTTGGGGTATCAAAATTCTACGAGCAGTACTTC

J: TRBJ1-1
V: TRBV5-6
size: NA
D: NA
CDR3: CASSLAGGRTEAFF
DNA: TGTGCCAGCAGCTTGGCCGGGGGGAGGACTGAAGCTTTCTTT

J: TRBJ2-6
V: TRBV29-1
size: NA
D: NA
CDR3: CSAGGLAGANVLTF
DNA: TGCAGCGCTGGCGGTTTAGCGGGGGCCAACGTCCTGACTTTC

J: TRBJ2-5
V: TRBV2
size: NA
D: NA
CDR3: CASSADRETQYF
DNA: TGTGCCAGCAGCGCCGACAGAGAGACCCAGTACTTC